What follows is one T cell receptor (beta chain) and its context. The V segment lost 5 bases and the J segment 6 bases; nucleotides outside the gene matches: 11. Germline loops: CDR1 LNHDA, CDR2 SQIVND (reference sequence). The CDR3 is 17 residues long. The sample comes from a study of blood T cell repertoires in COVID-19. Produced via immunoSEQ multiplex PCR; TCRdb's table is partial and in-frame only. The sample consists of 220,000 or so clones, just under 85% of them appearing once. The source of this sequence is a woman of 80 years or more with acute or convalescent COVID-19. The rearrangement joins TRBV19 to TRBJ2-1; TRBD2 matches at 12 bases. The sequenced material came from peripheral blood. In DNA, the CDR3 is TGTGCCAGTAGTGGGGGTGGACTAGCGGGGATGCTCAATGAGCAGTTCTTC. Amino acids: CASSGGGLAGMLNEQFF.